The 15 T cell receptor beta chains reported below all come from one sample, sequenced in a study of long-term antiretroviral therapy in people with HIV. They ran version v3.0 of the immunoSEQ assay at survey level. Sequenced by immunoSEQ multiplex PCR; TCRdb stores in-frame clones only, minus some. The table lists some 20,000 clones, approximately 88% of them singletons. The sample was unsorted PBMCs, taken about 6.1 years after starting antiretroviral therapy. All receptors derive from a man younger than 40 with HIV.

This clone occurred a few times. The genes are TRBV7-9 and TRBJ2-2, with TRBD2 matching over 8 bases. V dropped 4 bases and J dropped 7; count of bases not matched to a gene: 2. CDR3 length: 13 residues. Per germline, CDR1 SEHNR and CDR2 FQNEAQ (reference sequence). DNA of the CDR3: TGTGCCAGCAGCTCCGGGACTAGCGGGGAGCTGTTTTTT. Protein product: CASSSGTSGELFF.

The chain has TRBV5-6 and TRBJ2-7; tentative D call: TRBD1 (5 bases). Germline V gene lookup returns CDR1 SGHDT and CDR2 YYEEEE. V was pared by 3 bases and J by 7 bases, with 11 bases between. CDR3 length: 12 amino acids. CDR3 sequence: CASSSRVGEQYF. Written as DNA, the CDR3 is TGTGCCAGCAGCTCCAGGGTCGGGGAGCAGTACTTC.

The rearrangement joins TRBV28 to TRBJ2-3; 8 positions match TRBD1. This CDR3 region has 18 residues. V shed 8 bases and J 0 bases; nucleotides not matched to a gene: 16. Looked up from germline, CDR1 is MDHEN and CDR2 is SYDVKM. The CDR3 sequence is CASLGEQGGGFSTDTQYF. CDR3 sequence (DNA): TGTGCCAGCCTTGGGGAACAGGGGGGAGGTTTTAGCACAGATACGCAGTATTTT.

This chain links TRBV15 with TRBJ1-5, with a weak D call TRBD1 (5 bases). CDR3 size: 15 residues. CDR1 and CDR2 from the germline V gene are LNHNV and YYDKDF (reference sequence). V was cut by 1 base and J by 6 bases, with 13 bases left in between. The CDR3 nucleotides read TGTGCCACCAGCAGAGTTGAGGGGTCGAGTCAGCCCCAGCATTTT. Encoded protein: CATSRVEGSSQPQHF.

V usage is TRBV19 and J usage is TRBJ2-1; the D is unclear. There are 13 residues in the CDR3. V was cut by 6 bases and J by 4 bases, with 10 bases left in between. From germline, CDR1 is LNHDA and CDR2 SQIVND (reference sequence). Here the CDR3 reads CASRTEPYNEQFF. The CDR3, as DNA: TGTGCCAGTAGGACGGAGCCTTACAATGAGCAGTTCTTC.

V is TRBV29-1 and J is TRBJ1-2; D perhaps matches TRBD1 (5 bases). The CDR3 has 12 residues. The V and J ends lost 2 bases and 7 bases respectively, with 11 bases between them. From germline, CDR1 is SQVTM and CDR2 ANQGSEA. In nucleotides, the CDR3 is TGCAGCGTTGAATCCAGGGAAGGTGGCTACACCTTC. Its translation: CSVESREGGYTF.

This clone came up once. The chain couples TRBV28 to TRBJ2-1; D is perhaps TRBD1 (5 bases). The germline CDR1 and CDR2 sequences are MDHEN and SYDVKM. The CDR3 is 13 residues long. Between the trimmed V and J ends, which lost 2 bases and 3 bases, there was a span of 5 bases. CDR3 in amino acids: CASSLDSYNEQFF. The CDR3, as DNA: TGTGCCAGCAGTTTAGACAGCTACAATGAGCAGTTCTTC.

V is TRBV7-8 and J is TRBJ2-1; D unresolved. Per the germline V gene, CDR1 is SGHVS and CDR2 is FQNEAQ. The CDR3 covers 17 residues. V gave up 1 base and J gave up 0 bases, with 13 bases separating them. The CDR3 loop reads CASSLVGLPISYNEQFF. The CDR3, as DNA: TGTGCCAGCAGCTTAGTGGGCCTACCCATCTCCTACAATGAGCAGTTCTTC.

This clone was seen just once. CDR3 sequence reads: CASRIGGEGTGELFF. For the CDR3, the DNA is TGCGCCAGCAGGATCGGGGGAGAGGGGACCGGGGAGCTGTTTTTT. The chain is built from TRBV5-1 and TRBJ2-2, with D possibly matching TRBD2 (6 bases). The germline gives CDR1 SGHRS, CDR2 YFSETQ. Trimming took off 5 bases at V and 5 bases at J, with 16 bases between the two ends. This CDR3 comprises 15 residues.

The rearrangement uses TRBV27 and TRBJ2-2; D may correspond to TRBD1 or TRBD2 (5 bases each). This CDR3 comprises 16 residues. Germline values: CDR1 MNHEY, CDR2 SMNVEV (reference sequence). Trimming shortened V by 0 bases and J by 6 bases, and 14 bases separated the two germline ends. The CDR3 is CASSLSGTNRAGELFF. The CDR3 DNA follows: TGTGCCAGCAGTTTATCGGGGACGAATCGCGCCGGGGAGCTGTTTTTT.

The chain recombines TRBV5-1 with TRBJ2-1, with TRBD2 matching over 8 bases. This CDR3 has 17 residues. V lost 3 bases and J lost 7; bases outside the gene matches: 15. CDR1 and CDR2 (germline): SGHRS, YFSETQ. CDR3 sequence: CASSSGAGGLYGNEQFF. The CDR3 DNA sequence: TGCGCCAGCAGCTCAGGGGCGGGGGGCCTTTATGGAAATGAGCAGTTCTTC.

V is TRBV5-6 and J is TRBJ2-4, with a weak D call TRBD2 (6 bases). CDR1 is SGHDT, CDR2 YYEEEE, per germline. This CDR3 has 14 residues. Trimming pared 0 bases from V and 6 bases from J, leaving 10 bases between. CDR3 nucleotide sequence: TGTGCCAGCAGCTTGGGTCAGGAGGGAAACATTCAGTACTTC. Translating gives CASSLGQEGNIQYF.

The V gene is TRBV10-3, the J gene TRBJ1-6, with 8 bases lining up with TRBD1. Trimming cost V 8 bases and J 10 bases; bases outside gene matches: 4. The CDR3 spans 12 residues. Germline V gene lookup returns CDR1 ENHRY and CDR2 SYGVKD. CDR3 sequence reads: CAIGQGDSPLHF. As DNA, the CDR3 is TGTGCCATCGGACAGGGTGACTCACCCCTCCACTTT.

The J gene is TRBJ2-1, the V gene TRBV7-9, with TRBD2 identical over 11 bases. After removal of 3 bases from V and 6 bases from J, the junction contained 4 bases not matched to a gene. Germline CDR1 reads SEHNR; CDR2 reads FQNEAQ (reference sequence). This CDR3 region has 15 residues. DNA of the CDR3: TGTGCCAGCAGCTTTCTAGCGGGGGGCCTCAATGAGCAGTTCTTC. This translates into CASSFLAGGLNEQFF.

V gene TRBV5-6 combines with J gene TRBJ1-1; D perhaps matches TRBD1 (6 bases). The germline V and J ends were trimmed by 0 bases and 1 base, with 16 bases remaining between them. CDR1 is SGHDT and CDR2 is YYEEEE in the germline V gene. This CDR3 has 17 residues. This CDR3 is CASSLAVSGQQNTEAFF. CDR3 nucleotides: TGTGCCAGCAGCTTGGCCGTCAGTGGACAGCAGAACACTGAAGCTTTCTTT.